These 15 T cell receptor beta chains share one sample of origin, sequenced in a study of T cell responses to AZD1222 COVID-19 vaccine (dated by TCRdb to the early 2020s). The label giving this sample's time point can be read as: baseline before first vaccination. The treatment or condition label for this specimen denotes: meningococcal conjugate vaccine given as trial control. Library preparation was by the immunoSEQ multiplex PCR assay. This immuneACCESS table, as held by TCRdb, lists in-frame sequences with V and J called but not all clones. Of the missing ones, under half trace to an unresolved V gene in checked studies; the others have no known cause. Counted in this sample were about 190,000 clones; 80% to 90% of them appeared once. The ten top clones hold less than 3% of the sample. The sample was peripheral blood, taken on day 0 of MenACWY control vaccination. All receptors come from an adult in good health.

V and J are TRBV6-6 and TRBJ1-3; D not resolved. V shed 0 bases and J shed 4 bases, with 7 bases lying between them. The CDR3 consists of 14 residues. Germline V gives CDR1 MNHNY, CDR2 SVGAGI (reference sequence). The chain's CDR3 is CASSYSPAGNTIYF. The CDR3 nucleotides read TGTGCCAGCAGTTACTCGCCGGCAGGAAACACCATATATTTT.

The CDR3 region is CASSLWTGSGNTIYF. CDR3 DNA: TGTGCCAGCAGCTTGTGGACAGGGTCTGGAAACACCATATATTTT. The genes are TRBV7-2 and TRBJ1-3; 8 nucleotides agree with TRBD1. There are 15 residues in the CDR3. The trim removed 3 bases at V and 1 base at J, leaving 2 bases unmatched. Per germline, CDR1 SGHTA and CDR2 FQGNSA.

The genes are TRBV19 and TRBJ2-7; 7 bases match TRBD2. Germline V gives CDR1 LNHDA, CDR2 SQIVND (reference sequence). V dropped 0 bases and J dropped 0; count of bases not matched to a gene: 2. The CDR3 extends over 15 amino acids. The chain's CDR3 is CASSIEGGFSYEQYF. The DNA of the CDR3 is TGTGCCAGTAGTATAGAGGGAGGGTTCTCCTACGAGCAGTACTTC.

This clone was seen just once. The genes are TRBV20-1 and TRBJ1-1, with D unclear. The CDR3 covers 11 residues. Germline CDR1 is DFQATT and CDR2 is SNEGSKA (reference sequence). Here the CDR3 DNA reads TGCATGATGTTCTGGGAGGGAGGAGCTTTCTTT. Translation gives CMMFWEGGAFF.

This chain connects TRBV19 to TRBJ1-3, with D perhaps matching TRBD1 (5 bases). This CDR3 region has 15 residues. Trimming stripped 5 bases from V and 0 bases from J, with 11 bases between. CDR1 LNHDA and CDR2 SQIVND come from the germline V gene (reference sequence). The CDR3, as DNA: TGTGCCAGTAGTCCCGGGACGGTCTCTGGAAACACCATATATTTT. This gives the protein CASSPGTVSGNTIYF.

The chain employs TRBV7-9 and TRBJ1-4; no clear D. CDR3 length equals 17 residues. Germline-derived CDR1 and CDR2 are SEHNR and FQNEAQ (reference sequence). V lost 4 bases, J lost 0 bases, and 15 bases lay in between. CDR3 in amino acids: CASSSIGNLATNEKLFF. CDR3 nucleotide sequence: TGTGCCAGCAGCTCGATAGGAAACCTTGCAACTAATGAAAAACTGTTTTTT.

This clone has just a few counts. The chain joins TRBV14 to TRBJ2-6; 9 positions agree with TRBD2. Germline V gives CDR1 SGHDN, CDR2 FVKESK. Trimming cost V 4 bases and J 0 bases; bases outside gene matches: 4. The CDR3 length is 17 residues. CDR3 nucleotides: TGTGCCAGCAGCCTCGAGCGGGGGGACTCTGGGGCCAACGTCCTGACTTTC. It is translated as CASSLERGDSGANVLTF. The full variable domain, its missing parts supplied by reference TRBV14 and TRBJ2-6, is EAGVTQFPSHSVIEKGQTVTLRCDPISGHDNLYWYRRVMGKEIKFLLHFVKESKQDESGMPNNRFLAERTGGTYSTLKVQPAELEDSGVYFCASSLERGDSGANVLTFGAGSRLTVL.

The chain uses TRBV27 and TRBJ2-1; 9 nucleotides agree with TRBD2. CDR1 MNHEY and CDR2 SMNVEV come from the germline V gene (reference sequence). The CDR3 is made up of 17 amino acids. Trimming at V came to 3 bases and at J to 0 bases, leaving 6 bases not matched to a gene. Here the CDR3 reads CASSLWSGGSSYNEQFF. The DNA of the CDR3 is TGTGCCAGCAGTTTGTGGAGCGGGGGGTCCTCCTACAATGAGCAGTTCTTC.

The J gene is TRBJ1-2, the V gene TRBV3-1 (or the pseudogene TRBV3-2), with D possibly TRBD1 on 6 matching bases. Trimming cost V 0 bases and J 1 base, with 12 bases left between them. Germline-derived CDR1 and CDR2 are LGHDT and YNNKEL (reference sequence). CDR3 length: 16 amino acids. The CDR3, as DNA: TGTGCCAGCAGCCAAGAAGACAGGCCCAATAACTATGGCTACACCTTC. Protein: CASSQEDRPNNYGYTF.

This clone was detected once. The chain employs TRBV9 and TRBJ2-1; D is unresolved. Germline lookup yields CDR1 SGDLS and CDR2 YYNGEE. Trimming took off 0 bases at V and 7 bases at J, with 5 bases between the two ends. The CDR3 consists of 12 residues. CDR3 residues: CASSVDRNEQFF. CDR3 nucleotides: TGTGCCAGCAGCGTAGATCGGAATGAGCAGTTCTTC. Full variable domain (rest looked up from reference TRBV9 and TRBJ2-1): DSGVTQTPKHLITATGQRVTLRCSPRSGDLSVYWYQQSLDQGLQFLIQYYNGEERAKGNILERFSAQQFPDLHSELNLSSLELGDSALYFCASSVDRNEQFFGPGTRLTVL.

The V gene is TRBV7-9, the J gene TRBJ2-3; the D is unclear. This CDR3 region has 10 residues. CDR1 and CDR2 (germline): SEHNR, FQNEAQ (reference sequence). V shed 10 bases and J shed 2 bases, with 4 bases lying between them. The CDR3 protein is CAIFTDTQYF. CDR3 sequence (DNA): TGTGCCATCTTCACAGATACGCAGTATTTT.

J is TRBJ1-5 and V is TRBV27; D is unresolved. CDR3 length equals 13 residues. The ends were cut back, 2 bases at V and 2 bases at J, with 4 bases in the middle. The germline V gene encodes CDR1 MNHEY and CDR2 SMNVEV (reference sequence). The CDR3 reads CASSLLGNQPQHF. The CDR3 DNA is TGTGCCAGCAGTTTACTAGGCAATCAGCCCCAGCATTTT.

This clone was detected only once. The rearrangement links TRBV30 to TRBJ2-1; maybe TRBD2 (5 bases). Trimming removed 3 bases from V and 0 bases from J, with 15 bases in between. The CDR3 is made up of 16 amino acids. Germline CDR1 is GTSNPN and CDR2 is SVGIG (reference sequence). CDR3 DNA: TGTGCCTGGAGGGGGTCTCTAGCCCTCTCCTACAATGAGCAGTTCTTC. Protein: CAWRGSLALSYNEQFF.

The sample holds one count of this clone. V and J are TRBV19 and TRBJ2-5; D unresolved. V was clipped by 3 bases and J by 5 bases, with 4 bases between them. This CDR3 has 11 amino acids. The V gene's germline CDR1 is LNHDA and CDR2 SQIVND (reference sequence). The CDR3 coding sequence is TGTGCCAGTAGTATCTATGAGACCCAGTACTTC. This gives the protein CASSIYETQYF. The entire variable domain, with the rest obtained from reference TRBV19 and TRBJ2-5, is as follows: DGGITQSPKYLFRKEGQNVTLSCEQNLNHDAMYWYRQDPGQGLRLIYYSQIVNDFQKGDIAEGYSVSREKKESFPLTVTSAQKNPTAFYLCASSIYETQYFGPGTRLLVL.

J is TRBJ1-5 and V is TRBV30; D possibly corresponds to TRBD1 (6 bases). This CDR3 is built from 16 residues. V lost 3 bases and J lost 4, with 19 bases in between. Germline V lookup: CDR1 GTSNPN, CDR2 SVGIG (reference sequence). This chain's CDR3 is CAWRESGRGPNQPQHF. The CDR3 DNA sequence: TGTGCCTGGAGGGAATCTGGCAGGGGACCTAATCAGCCCCAGCATTTT. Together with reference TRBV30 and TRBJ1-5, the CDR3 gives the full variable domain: SQTIHQWPATLVQPVGSPLSLECTVEGTSNPNLYWYRQAAGRGLQLLFYSVGIGQISSEVPQNLSASRPQDRQFILSSKKLLLSDSGFYLCAWRESGRGPNQPQHFGDGTRLSIL.